The 18 T cell receptor beta chains presented below share a single source sample, sequenced in a study of shared clonotypes between healthy human individuals. Method: immunoSEQ multiplex PCR; TCRdb's copy keeps in-frame clones and lacks some. The sample has approximately 2.4 million clones; more than 90% are singletons. The material sequenced was naive CD4+ T cells sorted from blood. Subset specified: CD45RA+ positively selected. The receptors originated from a man between 18 and 35 years old in good health.

V gene TRBV11-3 combines with J gene TRBJ1-1, with 8 bases lining up with TRBD1. The V gene end was trimmed by 3 bases and the J gene end by 6 bases; junction bases not matched to a gene: 15. Germline-derived CDR1 and CDR2 are SGHNT and YENEEA. This CDR3 contains 17 residues. This CDR3 reads CASSFALWGTGSSEAFF. In DNA form, the CDR3 reads TGTGCCAGCAGCTTCGCCCTGTGGGGGACAGGCTCGTCTGAAGCTTTCTTT.

Note on this clone: Other DNA sequences in the sample encode the same CDR3. The chain links TRBV5-1 to TRBJ1-5; D call uncertain. There are 14 residues in the CDR3. CDR1 is SGHRS, CDR2 YFSETQ, per germline. Trimming took 2 bases from V and 3 from J, leaving 9 bases between them. CDR3 sequence reads: CASSLEGSNQPQHF. The CDR3 DNA is TGCGCCAGCAGCTTAGAGGGTTCCAATCAGCCCCAGCATTTT.

The chain uses TRBV28 and TRBJ1-3; a weak D match, TRBD1 (5 bases). Trimming cost V 6 bases and J 0 bases, with 12 bases left between them. Germline assignment: CDR1 MDHEN and CDR2 SYDVKM. This CDR3 has 15 residues. The CDR3 DNA sequence: TGTGCCAGCAGCTTTCGGGGCCACTCTGGAAACACCATATATTTT. Protein sequence: CASSFRGHSGNTIYF.

The V gene is TRBV5-6, the J gene TRBJ2-2, with TRBD2 identical over 14 bases. The CDR3 contains 15 residues. V shed 5 bases and J 5 bases; nucleotides not matched to a gene: 2. Germline V CDR1 and CDR2: SGHDT, YYEEEE. In nucleotides, the CDR3 is TGTGCCAGCAGACGACTAGCGGGAGGGACCGGGGAGCTGTTTTTT. Translation gives CASRRLAGGTGELFF.

The rearrangement uses TRBV7-2 and TRBJ2-1; 7 bases agree with TRBD1. In germline, CDR1 is SGHTA, CDR2 FQGNSA. CDR3 length: 15 amino acids. J lost 4 bases, V lost 2 bases, and 5 bases had no gene match. CDR3: CASSLRGGFYNEQFF. The CDR3 bases are TGTGCCAGCAGCTTAAGAGGGGGCTTTTACAATGAGCAGTTCTTC. Full variable domain (remainder filled in from reference TRBV7-2 and TRBJ2-1): GAGVSQSPSNKVTEKGKDVELRCDPISGHTALYWYRQSLGQGLEFLIYFQGNSAPDKSGLPSDRFSAERTGGSVSTLTIQRTQQEDSAVYLCASSLRGGFYNEQFFGPGTRLTVL.

The chain carries TRBV6-6 and TRBJ1-1; D is unresolved. This CDR3 contains 12 residues. CDR1 and CDR2 from the germline V gene are MNHNY and SVGAGI (reference sequence). Deletions cut 6 bases from V and 5 bases from J, with 10 bases between. CDR3 protein: CASRGYVTEAFF. The CDR3 nucleotides read TGTGCCAGCAGGGGATATGTAACTGAAGCTTTCTTT.

This rearrangement joins TRBV5-1 to TRBJ2-5; D possibly corresponds to TRBD2 (7 bases). Germline-derived CDR1 and CDR2 are SGHRS and YFSETQ. This CDR3 contains 14 residues. Trimming removed 4 bases from V and 1 base from J, with 11 bases in between. The CDR3 loop reads CASSTRGGQETQYF. In nucleotides, the CDR3 is TGCGCCAGCAGCACGAGGGGGGGCCAAGAGACCCAGTACTTC.

The chain uses TRBV10-3 and TRBJ1-5; D not resolved. Looked up from germline, CDR1 is ENHRY and CDR2 is SYGVKD. Trimming removed 6 bases at V and 4 bases at J, with 10 bases between. The CDR3 contains 13 residues. The CDR3 sequence is CAISLTENQPQHF. In DNA, the CDR3 is TGTGCCATCAGCTTGACGGAAAATCAGCCCCAGCATTTT.

The chain is built from TRBV29-1 and TRBJ2-5; perhaps TRBD2 as D (6 bases). CDR1 and CDR2 (germline): SQVTM, ANQGSEA. V lost 2 bases and J lost 10, with 17 bases in between. The length of the CDR3 is 13 residues. Here the CDR3 reads CSVEKVTGGDQYF. For the CDR3, the DNA is TGCAGCGTTGAAAAAGTAACGGGCGGGGACCAGTACTTC.

The chain combines TRBV4-1 with TRBJ1-5; D might be TRBD1 (5 bases). Germline loops: CDR1 MGHRA, CDR2 YSYEKL. The CDR3 is 16 residues long. Trimming stripped 1 base from V and 3 bases from J, with 13 bases between. The CDR3 DNA reads TGCGCCAGCAGCCAAGTGAGCCGGGGACCCAATCAGCCCCAGCATTTT. It translates to CASSQVSRGPNQPQHF.

The rearrangement joins TRBV27 to TRBJ2-1, with 7 bases fitting TRBD1. The J segment lost 8 bases and the V segment lost 9 bases, leaving 19 bases of the junction unmatched. This CDR3 contains 16 residues. The V gene's germline CDR1 is MNHEY and CDR2 SMNVEV (reference sequence). The CDR3 nucleotides are TGTGCCAGGTTACCGAGGGGGCTTCGATCTGTCGATGAGCAGTTCTTC. Protein product: CARLPRGLRSVDEQFF.

V is TRBV6-1 and J is TRBJ1-5; no reliable D call. CDR1 MNHNS and CDR2 SASEGT come from the germline V gene. There are 15 residues in the CDR3. Deletions cut 5 bases from V and 2 bases from J, with 13 bases between. The CDR3 spells CASSTIDKGNQPQHF. For the CDR3, the DNA is TGTGCCAGCAGTACTATTGACAAAGGCAATCAGCCCCAGCATTTT.

The chain joins TRBV7-9 to TRBJ2-5; D is possibly TRBD1 (6 bases). Germline CDR1 reads SEHNR; CDR2 reads FQNEAQ (reference sequence). The CDR3 is made up of 15 amino acids. Trimming took 5 bases from V and 4 from J, leaving 17 bases between them. CDR3 sequence: CASSVGQGSAETQYF. The CDR3 DNA follows: TGTGCCAGCAGCGTGGGACAAGGGTCGGCAGAGACCCAGTACTTC.

Turning to this clone: Distinct nucleotide sequences in the sample also encode this CDR3. The chain couples TRBV5-1 to TRBJ2-3; no reliable D call. V shed 0 bases and J shed 0 bases, with 8 bases lying between them. Germline CDR1 and CDR2: SGHRS and YFSETQ. The length of the CDR3 is 15 residues. Here the CDR3 DNA reads TGCGCCAGCAGCTTGGTACTGGGAAGCACAGATACGCAGTATTTT. Translating gives CASSLVLGSTDTQYF.

The chain joins TRBV6-6 to TRBJ2-7; D gene ambiguous. In germline, CDR1 is MNHNY, CDR2 SVGAGI (reference sequence). The V and J ends lost 4 bases and 1 base respectively, with 11 bases between them. CDR3 size: 14 residues. The CDR3 DNA reads TGTGCCAGCAGTTCTGCCATCGATTCCTACGAGCAGTACTTC. Translation: CASSSAIDSYEQYF.

V usage is TRBV21-1 and J usage is TRBJ2-3. TRBV21-1 is a pseudogene segment. CDR3 length: 18 amino acids. The CDR3 protein is CASSKFWTGAENINTQYF. DNA of the CDR3: TGTGCCAGCAGCAAGTTCTGGACCGGGGCCGAGAACATTAACACGCAGTATTTT.

This chain connects TRBV6-7 to TRBJ1-2; D unclear. TRBV6-7 qualifies as an ORF whose function is uncertain. V was cut by 2 bases and J by 7 bases, with 8 bases left in between. The CDR3 covers 12 residues. In DNA form, the CDR3 reads TGTGCCAGCAGTTACAAGCCAAGTGGCTACACCTTC. It specifies CASSYKPSGYTF.

The CDR3 region is CASSYEGPLRPLHF. Written as DNA, the CDR3 is TGTGCCAGCAGTTACGAGGGCCCTCTGAGACCCCTCCACTTT. The rearrangement uses TRBV6-5 and TRBJ1-6; D is ambiguous. Trimming removed 2 bases from V and 12 bases from J, with 14 bases in between. Germline V CDR1 and CDR2: MNHEY, SVGAGI. The CDR3 is 14 residues long.